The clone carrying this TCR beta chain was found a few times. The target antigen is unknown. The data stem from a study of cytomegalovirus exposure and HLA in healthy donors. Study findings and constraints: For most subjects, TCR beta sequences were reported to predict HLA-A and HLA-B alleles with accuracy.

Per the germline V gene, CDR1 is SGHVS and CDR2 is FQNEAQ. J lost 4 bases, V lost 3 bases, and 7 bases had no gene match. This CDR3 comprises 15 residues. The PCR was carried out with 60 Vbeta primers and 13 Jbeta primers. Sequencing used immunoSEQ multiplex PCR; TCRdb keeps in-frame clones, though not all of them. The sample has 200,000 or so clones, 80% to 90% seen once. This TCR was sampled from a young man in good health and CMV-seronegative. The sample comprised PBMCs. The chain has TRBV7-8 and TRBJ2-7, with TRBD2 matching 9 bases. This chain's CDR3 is CASSFSDSGGYEQYF. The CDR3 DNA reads TGTGCCAGCAGCTTTTCAGATAGCGGGGGATACGAGCAGTACTTC.